Shown below are 13 T cell receptor beta chains from a single sample sequenced in a study of identifying expanded T cells in peripheral blood. Method: immunoSEQ multiplex PCR; TCRdb's copy keeps in-frame clones and lacks some. Found here are 84,000 or so clones, roughly 89% of them singletons; the top ten hold around 7%. The sequencing sample was made of blood. These TCRs come from a person aged 18-70 years in good health.

The chain has TRBV5-6 and TRBJ2-7; D might be TRBD1 or TRBD2, each matching 6 bases. The V end was cut by 0 bases, the J end by 3 bases, with 13 bases between. This CDR3 is built from 15 residues. CDR1 and CDR2 from the germline V gene are SGHDT and YYEEEE. This CDR3 is CASSLGTGAIYEQYF. The DNA of the CDR3 is TGTGCCAGCAGCTTGGGTACGGGGGCGATCTACGAGCAGTACTTC.

This clone showed up just a few times. This chain connects TRBV5-4 to TRBJ1-2; 10 bases align to TRBD1. This CDR3 has 18 residues. Germline CDR1 reads SGHNT; CDR2 reads YYREEE (reference sequence). The V gene end was trimmed by 2 bases and the J gene end by 8 bases; junction bases not matched to a gene: 18. CDR3 in amino acids: CASSLAGTGALFPNGYTF. For the CDR3, the DNA is TGTGCCAGCAGCTTAGCCGGGACAGGGGCCCTTTTCCCCAACGGCTACACCTTC.

The V gene is TRBV5-5, the J gene TRBJ1-1; 7 bases agree with TRBD1. V lost 4 bases to trimming and J lost 2 bases; unmatched junction nucleotides: 5. CDR3 length: 14 residues. The germline gives CDR1 SGHKS, CDR2 YYEKEE (reference sequence). The CDR3 DNA sequence: TGTGCCAGCAGCCAGGGACAGCCTAACACTGAAGCTTTCTTT. The encoded protein is CASSQGQPNTEAFF.

The sample holds a few counts of this clone. The rearrangement joins TRBV10-3 to TRBJ1-2; a possible D gene is TRBD1 (6 bases). Germline V gene data show CDR1 as ENHRY and CDR2 as SYGVKD. This CDR3 contains 14 residues. Trimming removed 0 bases at V and 6 bases at J, with 11 bases between. In DNA, the CDR3 is TGTGCCATCAGTGAGTCCAGGGGCTTAAATGGCTACACCTTC. Translated: CAISESRGLNGYTF.

The chain uses TRBV19 and TRBJ2-3, with TRBD1 as a possible D gene (5 bases). CDR3 length: 17 residues. Trimming shortened V by 4 bases and J by 1 base, and 18 bases separated the two germline ends. Germline V CDR1 and CDR2: LNHDA, SQIVND (reference sequence). The CDR3 sequence: CASSTILQGMGTDTQYF. CDR3 bases: TGTGCCAGTAGTACCATCTTGCAGGGAATGGGCACAGATACGCAGTATTTT.

The J gene is TRBJ1-2, the V gene TRBV2; 7 bases fit TRBD1. V lost 6 bases, J lost 3 bases, and 10 bases stayed unmatched. Germline CDR1 reads SNHLY; CDR2 reads FYNNEI. This CDR3 has 15 residues. The CDR3 sequence is CASRVLGQGDYGYTF. Written as DNA, the CDR3 is TGTGCCAGCAGGGTGCTGGGGCAGGGGGACTATGGCTACACCTTC. Based on the CDR3 plus reference TRBV2 and TRBJ1-2, the full variable domain is EPEVTQTPSHQVTQMGQEVILRCVPISNHLYFYWYRQILGQKVEFLVSFYNNEISEKSEIFDDQFSVERPDGSNFTLKIRSTKLEDSAMYFCASRVLGQGDYGYTFGSGTRLTVV.

This chain links TRBV10-3 with TRBJ1-5; 9 bases line up with TRBD1. The CDR3 is made up of 15 amino acids. In germline, CDR1 is ENHRY, CDR2 SYGVKD. Trimming at V came to 9 bases and at J to 3 bases, leaving 9 bases not matched to a gene. Here the CDR3 DNA reads TGTGCCATATCGATGGGACAGGGAAACAATCAGCCCCAGCATTTT. It yields the protein CAISMGQGNNQPQHF.

This clone was picked up one time. The chain combines TRBV19 with TRBJ1-3, with TRBD1 as a possible D gene (5 bases). The CDR3 is made up of 14 amino acids. With 6 bases removed from V and 2 bases from J, the gap between germline ends came to 11 bases. Germline V gene data show CDR1 as LNHDA and CDR2 as SQIVND (reference sequence). The CDR3 DNA reads TGTGCCAGTAGCAATGACAGAGCTGGAAACACCATATATTTT. Translation: CASSNDRAGNTIYF.

This clone appeared a few times. The chain recombines TRBV9 with TRBJ1-3; possibly TRBD1 for D (5 bases). The V gene lost 0 bases and the J gene lost 0 bases, with 7 bases spanning the gap. The CDR3 extends over 15 amino acids. CDR1 SGDLS and CDR2 YYNGEE come from the germline V gene. The CDR3 sequence is CASSVAGLSGNTIYF. DNA of the CDR3: TGTGCCAGCAGCGTAGCAGGGCTCTCTGGAAACACCATATATTTT.

The chain carries TRBV10-3 and TRBJ2-2; D gene uncertain. The CDR3 consists of 14 residues. Per the germline V gene, CDR1 is ENHRY and CDR2 is SYGVKD. V dropped 0 bases and J dropped 3 bases, with 5 bases sitting between them. CDR3 sequence: CAISESPYTGELFF. The CDR3 DNA is TGTGCCATCAGTGAGTCCCCTTACACCGGGGAGCTGTTTTTT.

CDR3 in DNA: TGTGCCAGCAGCGACCTAACAGGGGACACTGAAGCTTTCTTT. Its protein is CASSDLTGDTEAFF. The chain has TRBV7-6 and TRBJ1-1, with 7 bases fitting TRBD1. CDR1 and CDR2 from the germline V gene are SGHVS and FNYEAQ. J lost 3 bases, V lost 5 bases, and 6 bases had no gene match. The CDR3 length is 14 residues.

This clone is a singleton in its sample. The V gene is TRBV4-1, the J gene TRBJ1-6; D is ambiguous. The V end lost 0 bases, the J end lost 10 bases, and 13 bases lay between the germline ends. Germline-derived CDR1 and CDR2 are MGHRA and YSYEKL. CDR3 length: 15 amino acids. CDR3 sequence (DNA): TGCGCCAGCAGCCAAGAGGCGGGGTCTGGGTCACCCCTCCACTTT. Protein sequence: CASSQEAGSGSPLHF.

This chain uses TRBV30 with TRBJ1-1; unclear D gene. CDR1 and CDR2 (germline): GTSNPN, SVGIG (reference sequence). The CDR3 extends over 11 amino acids. The V end was cut by 7 bases, the J end by 4 bases, with 10 bases between. CDR3 in amino acids: CALTEGTEAFF. CDR3 bases: TGTGCCTTAACAGAGGGCACTGAAGCTTTCTTT.